The next 17 T cell receptor beta chains were all read from a single sample in a study of blood T cell repertoires in COVID-19 (dated by TCRdb to the early 2020s). Receptor amplification or capture employed the immunoSEQ multiplex PCR assay. TCRdb took over this immuneACCESS table, retaining in-frame rearrangements with V and J assigned. Such tables are incomplete; in checked studies, under half of the missing clones stem from an unresolved V gene, and the remainder is unexplained. In all, the sample holds about 240,000 clones, and approximately 80% of those were seen once. The ten largest clones add up to roughly 1.9% of the sample. Sequences were obtained from peripheral blood. The receptors derive from a man between 25 and 39 years old who had recovered from COVID-19.

The chain combines TRBV6-5 with TRBJ1-2; no clear D. The V gene lost 0 bases and the J gene lost 8 bases, with 13 bases spanning the gap. Germline CDR1 reads MNHEY; CDR2 reads SVGAGI. The CDR3 loop spans 14 amino acids. This chain's CDR3 is CASSYSIGLRGYTF. The CDR3 DNA sequence: TGTGCCAGCAGTTACTCCATTGGACTTAGGGGCTACACCTTC.

The chain carries TRBV19 and TRBJ1-1; D uncertain. The CDR3 sequence is 14 residues long. Germline V gene lookup returns CDR1 LNHDA and CDR2 SQIVND (reference sequence). With 9 bases removed from V and 0 bases from J, the gap between germline ends came to 14 bases. CDR3 nucleotides: TGTGCCAGCCGGCCGGAGATAGTGAACACTGAAGCTTTCTTT. It yields the protein CASRPEIVNTEAFF. The full variable domain, with the rest looked up from reference TRBV19 and TRBJ1-1, is DGGITQSPKYLFRKEGQNVTLSCEQNLNHDAMYWYRQDPGQGLRLIYYSQIVNDFQKGDIAEGYSVSREKKESFPLTVTSAQKNPTAFYLCASRPEIVNTEAFFGQGTRLTVV.

The rearrangement links TRBV7-3 to TRBJ1-6; 10 bases match TRBD1. With 2 bases clipped from V and 7 bases from J, the junction kept 2 bases outside the gene matches. In germline, CDR1 is SGHTA, CDR2 FQGTGA. The CDR3 is 15 residues long. The DNA of the CDR3 is TGTGCCAGCAGCTTAGGACAGGGGGTGAATTCACCCCTCCACTTT. Its translation is CASSLGQGVNSPLHF.

This clone was observed a few times. The CDR3 protein is CASSLQGIPNQPQHF. The CDR3 DNA sequence: TGTGCCAGCAGCTTACAGGGTATCCCTAATCAGCCCCAGCATTTT. This sequence joins TRBV5-6 and TRBJ1-5; TRBD1 might be the D (6 bases). This CDR3 has 15 residues. Trimming removed 2 bases from V and 4 bases from J, with 13 bases in between. CDR1 SGHDT and CDR2 YYEEEE come from the germline V gene.

The J gene is TRBJ2-2, the V gene TRBV6-4, with 9 bases fitting TRBD2. This CDR3 contains 17 residues. Germline V lookup: CDR1 MRHNA, CDR2 SNTAGT. Germline trimming cut 6 bases from V and 5 bases from J; bases unmatched to any gene: 13. CDR3 region: CASSPTRGGAGTGELFF. CDR3 in DNA: TGTGCCAGCAGCCCTACTCGCGGGGGGGCCGGAACCGGGGAGCTGTTTTTT.

The CDR3 is CATSSTSGGERRFF. The CDR3 bases are TGTGCCACCAGCTCAACTAGCGGGGGGGAAAGACGGTTCTTC. The V and J genes are TRBV24-1 and TRBJ2-1; TRBD2 matches 13 bases. With V trimmed by 7 bases and J by 15 bases, 11 bases remained unmatched. Germline V gene sequence: CDR1 KGHDR, CDR2 SFDVKD. The CDR3 loop spans 14 amino acids.

V gene TRBV6-5 combines with J gene TRBJ2-2, with TRBD2 matching over 8 bases. Per germline, CDR1 MNHEY and CDR2 SVGAGI. Trimming cost V 7 bases and J 1 base; bases outside gene matches: 5. CDR3 length: 15 residues. CDR3 amino acids: CASKVGGGNTGELFF. CDR3 DNA sequence: TGTGCCAGCAAGGTCGGGGGGGGGAACACCGGGGAGCTGTTTTTT.

For this clone: Other DNA sequences in this sample translate to the same CDR3. The rearrangement uses TRBV7-3 and TRBJ2-5, with a weak D call TRBD2 (5 bases). The V and J ends lost 2 bases and 7 bases respectively, with 11 bases between them. Germline CDR1 reads SGHTA; CDR2 reads FQGTGA. The CDR3 runs to 13 residues. CDR3 DNA sequence: TGTGCCAGCAGCTTAGGACTCGCGGGGACCCAGTACTTC. Translation gives CASSLGLAGTQYF.

Only a few counts were recorded for this clone. The V call is TRBV18, the J call TRBJ2-3; 9 bases agree with TRBD2. This CDR3 spans 16 amino acids. V dropped 1 base and J dropped 4; count of bases not matched to a gene: 6. Germline CDR1 is KGHSH and CDR2 is LQKENI. This chain's CDR3 is CASSPQTRGGADTQYF. The DNA of the CDR3 is TGTGCCAGCTCACCACAAACGCGGGGGGGCGCAGATACGCAGTATTTT.

This chain connects TRBV14 to TRBJ2-6; D is ambiguous. The germline gives CDR1 SGHDN, CDR2 FVKESK. The germline V and J ends were trimmed by 0 bases and 4 bases, with 10 bases remaining between them. CDR3 length: 16 amino acids. CDR3 loop: CASSQDVLLGANVLTF. Here the CDR3 DNA reads TGTGCCAGCAGCCAAGATGTACTGTTGGGGGCCAACGTCCTGACTTTC.

The rearrangement uses TRBV7-3 and TRBJ2-3; 8 bases line up with TRBD2. Germline V gives CDR1 SGHTA, CDR2 FQGTGA. Trimming cost V 9 bases and J 1 base; bases outside gene matches: 6. This CDR3 has 14 amino acids. CDR3 loop: CASSPGGGTDTQYF. The CDR3 DNA sequence: TGTGCCAGTTCGCCCGGGGGGGGCACAGATACGCAGTATTTT.

V is TRBV18 and J is TRBJ1-1; TRBD1 matches 8 bases. J lost 1 base, V lost 5 bases, and 0 bases had no gene match. The CDR3 is 13 amino acids. Germline V gives CDR1 KGHSH, CDR2 LQKENI. The CDR3 reads CASSTGGNTEAFF. CDR3 in DNA: TGTGCCAGCTCAACAGGGGGGAACACTGAAGCTTTCTTT.

The rearrangement joins TRBV3-1 (or the pseudogene TRBV3-2) to TRBJ1-2, with TRBD1 as a possible D gene (5 bases). There are 11 residues in the CDR3. Per germline, CDR1 LGHDT and CDR2 YNNKEL (reference sequence). V shed 8 bases and J shed 8 bases, with 12 bases lying between them. The CDR3 is CASGGTGGYTF. In nucleotides, the CDR3 is TGTGCCAGCGGGGGGACCGGGGGCTACACCTTC.

This clone was detected only a few times. The chain has TRBV7-2 and TRBJ1-2; TRBD1 agrees at 9 bases. The germline CDR1 and CDR2 sequences are SGHTA and FQGNSA. With 3 bases clipped from V and 3 bases from J, the junction kept 5 bases outside the gene matches. The CDR3 runs to 15 residues. CDR3 nucleotides: TGTGCCAGCAGCTTCACAGGGGGCTTGGACTATGGCTACACCTTC. Residues: CASSFTGGLDYGYTF.

This clone was counted between two and nine times. V is TRBV7-2 and J is TRBJ1-4; possibly TRBD1 for D (6 bases). Deletions cut 4 bases from V and 3 bases from J, with 21 bases between. The CDR3 has 18 amino acids. CDR1 and CDR2 (germline): SGHTA, FQGNSA. CDR3 nucleotides: TGTGCCAGCAGCTCCTCTGCCGGGACATTAATTTCTAATGAAAAACTGTTTTTT. Protein sequence: CASSSSAGTLISNEKLFF.

The J gene is TRBJ2-6, the V gene TRBV2; TRBD2 is a possible D gene (6 bases). CDR3 size: 15 residues. V dropped 8 bases and J dropped 2 bases, with 13 bases sitting between them. Germline V gene lookup returns CDR1 SNHLY and CDR2 FYNNEI. CDR3 sequence reads: CASWGGVAGANVLTF. The CDR3 bases are TGTGCCAGCTGGGGCGGGGTCGCTGGGGCCAACGTCCTGACTTTC.

The chain combines TRBV19 with TRBJ1-6; 7 nucleotides line up with TRBD1. Germline lookup yields CDR1 LNHDA and CDR2 SQIVND (reference sequence). This CDR3 region has 14 residues. V shed 7 bases, J shed 10 bases, and the junction held 10 bases outside the gene matches. The CDR3 is CASKDRQGGSPLHF. The DNA of the CDR3 is TGTGCCAGTAAGGACCGACAGGGTGGATCACCCCTCCACTTT.